One T cell receptor (beta chain) is described in this entry. The CDR3 is 15 amino acids. V lost 4 bases, J lost 3 bases, and 17 bases lay in between. CDR1 is GTSNPN, CDR2 SVGIG, per germline (reference sequence). The protocol was immunoSEQ multiplex PCR, while the TCRdb copy is restricted to in-frame clones and leaves out a portion. The data show about 92,000 clones, 70% to 85% seen once. The data were taken from a study of OX40 agonist ivuxolimab in advanced cancers. This clonotype was sampled from an adult with an advanced solid tumor such as melanoma, head and neck, liver or kidney cancer. J is TRBJ2-3 and V is TRBV30; D is possibly TRBD1 or TRBD2 (5 bases each). The starting material was CD4+ or CD8+ T cells sorted from blood, obtained in a trial of the OX40 agonist ivuxolimab. Here the CDR3 DNA reads TGTGCCTGGAACTCTGCCGGGACCCAAACAGATACGCAGTATTTT. Translation: CAWNSAGTQTDTQYF.